This T cell receptor beta chain was recovered during a study of blood T cell repertoires in COVID-19. Overall study: The study drew acute and convalescent COVID-19 samples from the United States, Italy and Spain. PBMCs, B-cell-depleted T cells, or T cells provided the cDNA or gDNA that made up the material.

Sequencing used immunoSEQ multiplex PCR; TCRdb keeps in-frame clones, though not all of them. The profile covers about 190,000 clones, with 70% to 90% appearing a single time and around 1.1% taken by the ten largest. The CDR3 covers 15 residues. Trimming removed 3 bases from V and 4 bases from J; junction bases left unmatched: 9. CDR1 SGDLS and CDR2 YYNGEE come from the germline V gene. The sample taken for sequencing was peripheral blood. The chain combines TRBV9 with TRBJ2-5; 7 nucleotides align to TRBD2. The origin of this receptor is a man between 25 and 39 years old with acute or convalescent COVID-19. The CDR3, as DNA: TGTGCCAGCAGCGAACGGGGGGACGGAGGAGAGACCCAGTACTTC. The encoded protein is CASSERGDGGETQYF.